This TCR beta chain was profiled in a study of blood T cell repertoires in COVID-19. Study-wide background: The United States, Italy and Spain provided the acute and convalescent COVID-19 samples. Sources were T cells, B-cell-depleted T cells, or PBMCs; the material itself was cDNA or gDNA.

CDR1 is MNHEY, CDR2 SVGEGT, per germline. V lost 0 bases, J lost 1 base, and 12 bases stayed unmatched. There are 19 residues in the CDR3. As processed by the authors: Scientists estimated how many nucleated cells there were by amplifying reference gene primers. Libraries were prepared by immunoSEQ multiplex PCR; TCRdb keeps only in-frame clonotypes and omits some of them. For V, J and clone size, that table is used; D and trimming come from the DNA. The sample lists hundreds of thousands of clones; more than 75% were seen once. What was sequenced was peripheral blood. This sequence was found in a middle-aged woman who had recovered from COVID-19. The chain links TRBV6-2 or TRBV6-3 to TRBJ1-5; 7 positions match TRBD1. The CDR3 is CASSYSDRDLIWSNQPQHF. DNA for the CDR3: TGTGCCAGCAGTTACTCTGACAGGGATCTAATTTGGAGCAATCAGCCCCAGCATTTT.